Listed below are T cell receptor beta chains from one sample, sequenced in a study of T cell responses to AZD1222 COVID-19 vaccine. Generated by immunoSEQ multiplex PCR, the TCRdb table keeps only in-frame clones and is missing some. Of some 130,000 clones listed, 89% are singletons. The starting material was peripheral blood, obtained on day 0 of AZD1222 vaccination. The origin of the receptors is an adult in good health. Both conserved end residues are part of each CDR3. A D gene is named only where the DNA matches it firmly. Expanded clones are given a class, and other clones once, few, many or no size at all.

D gene,V gene,CDR3 length,clone size,J gene,CDR3 DNA,CDR3 protein
NA,TRBV19,15,NA,TRBJ1-2,TGTGCCAGTAGTATAGTGGCTAATTTAAACTATGGCTACACCTTC,CASSIVANLNYGYTF
NA,TRBV7-2,14,once,TRBJ2-7,TGTGCCAGCAGCTTAGTCCAGGGTGCCTACGAGCAGTACTTC,CASSLVQGAYEQYF
NA,TRBV10-2,11,once,TRBJ1-2,TGCCCTAGACCGGGGCAGGGCGCCTACACCTTC,CPRPGQGAYTF
NA,TRBV5-6,16,NA,TRBJ1-6,TGTGCCAGCAGCTATCAGACAAGCTCCTATAATTCACCCCTCCACTTT,CASSYQTSSYNSPLHF
NA,TRBV3-1/TRBV3-2,13,NA,TRBJ2-5,TGTGCCAGCAGCCAATTAGCATCAGAGACCCAGTACTTC,CASSQLASETQYF
TRBD1,TRBV18,15,NA,TRBJ1-5,TGTGCCAGCTCACCCGGGACAGGGGTGGGTCAGCCCCAGCATTTT,CASSPGTGVGQPQHF
NA,TRBV25-1,13,NA,TRBJ1-6,TGTGCCAGCAGCAGGGGTTATAATTCACCCCTCCACTTT,CASSRGYNSPLHF
NA,TRBV20-1,11,NA,TRBJ1-1,TGCAGTGCTAGAGGTGGTACTGAAGCTTTCTTT,CSARGGTEAFF
NA,TRBV27,14,few,TRBJ1-1,TGTGCCAGCAGTAGTGAGGGCAGCCGAAGAGAAGCTTTCTTT,CASSSEGSRREAFF
NA,TRBV24-1,16,NA,TRBJ2-2,TGTGCCACCAGTGATTTATCCAGGGTGGCAACCGGGGAGCTGTTTTTT,CATSDLSRVATGELFF
NA,TRBV6-2/TRBV6-3,13,few,TRBJ1-6,TGTGCCAGCAGTCGCCCGGCGGGCTCACCCCTCCACTTT,CASSRPAGSPLHF
NA,TRBV11-2,14,NA,TRBJ1-1,TGTGCCAGCAGCTCCGAGCTTTTCGCGGCGGAAGCTTTCTTT,CASSSELFAAEAFF
NA,TRBV3-1/TRBV3-2,16,NA,TRBJ1-3,TGTGCCAGCAGCCACTCGACGCGAATCTCTGGAAACACCATATATTTT,CASSHSTRISGNTIYF
NA,TRBV30,15,NA,TRBJ1-5,TGTGCCTGGAGTCGTATGGGGACCAACAATCAGCCCCAGCATTTT,CAWSRMGTNNQPQHF
NA,TRBV29-1,12,once,TRBJ1-1,TGCAGCGTCCGGGGCCTGAACACTGAAGCTTTCTTT,CSVRGLNTEAFF
TRBD2,TRBV5-1,15,NA,TRBJ2-5,TGCGCCAGCAGCCCCTCCGGGACTAGCGGGGGCGACCAGTACTTC,CASSPSGTSGGDQYF
NA,TRBV6-2/TRBV6-3,16,NA,TRBJ1-4,TGTGCCAGCAGTTACTCCGGAATTACAGGGAATGAAAAACTGTTTTTT,CASSYSGITGNEKLFF
NA,TRBV7-9,16,NA,TRBJ2-7,TGTGCCAGCAGCTTAGTAAGATTCGGGATCGACTACGAGCAGTACTTC,CASSLVRFGIDYEQYF
TRBD2,TRBV7-9,18,NA,TRBJ2-5,TGTGCCAGCAGCCCCGTCGAGGGGGCTAGCGGGGGAAGAGAGACCCAGTACTTC,CASSPVEGASGGRETQYF
NA,TRBV12-3/TRBV12-4,12,NA,TRBJ1-6,TGTGCCAGCAGTTTTGGGCAAAGGTTCCTCCACTTT,CASSFGQRFLHF
NA,TRBV9,14,NA,TRBJ1-2,TGTGCCAGCAGCGTAGACCCGGGGACGTATGGCTACACCTTC,CASSVDPGTYGYTF
NA,TRBV10-2,14,NA,TRBJ1-2,TGCGCCAGCAGCCCTCAGAAGTATAACTATGGCTACACCTTC,CASSPQKYNYGYTF
TRBD1,TRBV2,14,few,TRBJ2-7,TGTGCCAGCTGGGTCTCGGACAGGTCCTACGAGCAGTACTTC,CASWVSDRSYEQYF
NA,TRBV25-1,11,NA,TRBJ1-4,TGTGCCAGCAGCAAGGGCGAAAAACTGTTTTTT,CASSKGEKLFF
NA,TRBV2,14,NA,TRBJ1-2,TGTGCCAGCAGCAGGGGCCCTGAACTTGATGGCTACACCTTC,CASSRGPELDGYTF
TRBD1,TRBV5-1,17,NA,TRBJ1-6,TGCGCCAGCAGCTTGTTTCCTCCGGGACAGGGTGCCCTCACCCTCCACTTT,CASSLFPPGQGALTLHF
NA,TRBV5-1,14,once,TRBJ1-6,TGCGCCAGCAGCTCCGGGGACACAAATTCACCCCTCCACTTT,CASSSGDTNSPLHF
NA,TRBV5-4,13,NA,TRBJ2-5,TGTGCCAGCAGCAGACGGACTCAAGAGACCCAGTACTTC,CASSRRTQETQYF
NA,TRBV6-1,10,many,TRBJ1-2,TGTGCCAGCAGTGAACGCGGCTACACCTTC,CASSERGYTF
TRBD1,TRBV10-2,14,once,TRBJ1-6,TGCGCCAGCACCCGGGACAGGGGAAATTCACCCCTCCACTTT,CASTRDRGNSPLHF
NA,TRBV19,14,NA,TRBJ2-7,TGTGCCAGTAGTCCGGGACATGCGGGCTACGAGCAGTACTTC,CASSPGHAGYEQYF
TRBD1,TRBV19,13,once,TRBJ1-5,TGTGCCACTGCCCAAACAGGGGATCAGCCCCAGCATTTT,CATAQTGDQPQHF
NA,TRBV9,15,NA,TRBJ1-2,TGTGCCAGCAGCCCACGAACCCTGGACACCTATGGCTACACCTTC,CASSPRTLDTYGYTF
TRBD1,TRBV5-1,15,NA,TRBJ2-5,TGCGCCAGCAGCCCCGGGACAGCCTTACAAGAGACCCAGTACTTC,CASSPGTALQETQYF
TRBD1,TRBV6-6,12,NA,TRBJ1-5,TGTGCCACCGAACAGGGGAATCAGCCCCAGCATTTT,CATEQGNQPQHF
NA,TRBV27,16,NA,TRBJ1-2,TGTGCCAGCAGGAGGGGAGGGTTCCTTAGTAACTATGGCTACACCTTC,CASRRGGFLSNYGYTF
TRBD1,TRBV7-6,15,NA,TRBJ1-4,TGTGCCAGCAGCTTATGGTCAGGGGGGAATGAAAAACTGTTTTTT,CASSLWSGGNEKLFF
NA,TRBV11-2,15,few,TRBJ1-4,TGTGCCAGCAGCTTATTGGGGGGTGGTAATGAAAAACTGTTTTTT,CASSLLGGGNEKLFF
TRBD1,TRBV6-2/TRBV6-3,13,NA,TRBJ2-7,TGTGCCAGCAGTTACCGGTCAGGGGGAGAGCAGTACTTC,CASSYRSGGEQYF
NA,TRBV19,14,NA,TRBJ1-2,TGTGCCAGTAGTTGGGACATCGGGAACTATGGCTACACCTTC,CASSWDIGNYGYTF
NA,TRBV5-1,15,NA,TRBJ2-1,TGCGCCAGCAGCCGACATACCTCGGACAGTATAAATCCGTTCTTC,CASSRHTSDSINPFF
TRBD1,TRBV30,13,NA,TRBJ2-5,TGTGCCTGGACGGGACAGGGGCCGGAGACCCAGTACTTC,CAWTGQGPETQYF
NA,TRBV7-2,14,NA,TRBJ2-7,TGTGCCAGCAGCTTACGGGACATAACCTACGAGCAGTACTTC,CASSLRDITYEQYF
NA,TRBV6-5,15,NA,TRBJ1-1,TGTGCCAGCAGTTACTCGAATGCCGCGAACACTGAAGCTTTCTTT,CASSYSNAANTEAFF
NA,TRBV7-8,15,once,TRBJ2-7,TGTGCCAGCAGCTTGCGGCGCCAGGGGGGCTACGAGCAGTACTTC,CASSLRRQGGYEQYF
NA,TRBV6-5,14,NA,TRBJ1-5,TGTGCCAGCAGCACGGGATGGGGCAATCAGCCCCAGCATTTT,CASSTGWGNQPQHF
NA,TRBV6-4,12,NA,TRBJ2-2,TGTGCCAGCTCGCCAAGGACCGGGGAGCTGTTTTTT,CASSPRTGELFF
NA,TRBV30,14,NA,TRBJ2-2,TGTGCCTGGAGTGTCTTAGCAGGGACCGGGGAGCTGTTTTTT,CAWSVLAGTGELFF
NA,TRBV2,13,NA,TRBJ1-2,TGTGCCAGCAGGTCGGACAGACCCTATGGCTACACCTTC,CASRSDRPYGYTF
TRBD1,TRBV15,14,NA,TRBJ1-2,TGTGCCACCAGCAGGGGACAGGGGGCAGGTGGCTACACCTTC,CATSRGQGAGGYTF
NA,TRBV28,14,NA,TRBJ2-5,TGTGCCAGCAGTCCCGGACAAACCCAAGAGACCCAGTACTTC,CASSPGQTQETQYF
NA,TRBV11-2,18,NA,TRBJ2-2,TGTGCCAGCAGCTTAAGGAGGTTACGACAGCTGAACACCGGGGAGCTGTTTTTT,CASSLRRLRQLNTGELFF